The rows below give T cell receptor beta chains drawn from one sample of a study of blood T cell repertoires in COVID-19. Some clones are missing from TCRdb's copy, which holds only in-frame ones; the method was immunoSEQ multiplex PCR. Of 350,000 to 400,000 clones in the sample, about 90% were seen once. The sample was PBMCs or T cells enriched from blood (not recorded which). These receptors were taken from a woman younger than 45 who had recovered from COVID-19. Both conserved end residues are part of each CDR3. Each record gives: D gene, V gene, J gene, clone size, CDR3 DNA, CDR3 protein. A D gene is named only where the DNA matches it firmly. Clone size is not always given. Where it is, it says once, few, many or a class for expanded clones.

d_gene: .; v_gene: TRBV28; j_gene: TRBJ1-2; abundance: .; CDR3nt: TGTGCCAGCAGCGTCACAGGGATATTTGGCTACACCTTC; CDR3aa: CASSVTGIFGYTF
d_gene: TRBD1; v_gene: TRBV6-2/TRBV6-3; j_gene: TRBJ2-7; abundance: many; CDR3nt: TGTGCCAGCAGTTTATTTGGGACAGGGTCGGGCGAGCAGTACTTC; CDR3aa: CASSLFGTGSGEQYF
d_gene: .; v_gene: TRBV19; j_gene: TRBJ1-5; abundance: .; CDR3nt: TGTGCCAGTAGTCTCTTGGGCCGCAATCAGCCCCAGCATTTT; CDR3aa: CASSLLGRNQPQHF
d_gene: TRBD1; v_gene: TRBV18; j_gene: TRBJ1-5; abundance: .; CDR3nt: TGTGCCAGCTCACCAAGGGGGCCCCCAATTAATCAGCCCCAGCATTTT; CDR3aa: CASSPRGPPINQPQHF
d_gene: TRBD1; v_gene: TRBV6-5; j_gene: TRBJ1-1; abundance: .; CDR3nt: TGTGCCAGCAGTCACAGGGGGGCGAACACTGAAGCTTTCTTT; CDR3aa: CASSHRGANTEAFF
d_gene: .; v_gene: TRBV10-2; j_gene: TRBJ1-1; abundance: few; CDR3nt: TGCGCCAGCAATGCAGCGGGCAACACTGAAGCTTTCTTT; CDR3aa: CASNAAGNTEAFF
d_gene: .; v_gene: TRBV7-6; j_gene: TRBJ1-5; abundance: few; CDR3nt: TGTGCCAGCAGCTTGGGGGACGGAGGGAATCAGCCCCAGCATTTT; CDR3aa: CASSLGDGGNQPQHF
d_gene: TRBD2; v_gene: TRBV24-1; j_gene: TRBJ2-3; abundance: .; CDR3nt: TGTGCCACCAGTGACCCGGGACTAGCGGGAGGTGGAGATACGCAGTATTTT; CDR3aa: CATSDPGLAGGGDTQYF
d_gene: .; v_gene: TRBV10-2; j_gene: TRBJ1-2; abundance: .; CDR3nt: TGCGCCAGCAGATCCAGGGGTGCCTATGGCTACACCTTC; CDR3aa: CASRSRGAYGYTF
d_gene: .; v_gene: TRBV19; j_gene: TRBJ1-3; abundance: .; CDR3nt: TGTGCCAGTTCGGACTCGGGAAGAAACACCATATATTTT; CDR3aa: CASSDSGRNTIYF
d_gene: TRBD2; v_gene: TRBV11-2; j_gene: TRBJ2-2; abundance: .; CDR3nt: TGTGCCAGCAGCTCGCTAGCGGGGGACACCGGGGAGCTGTTTTTT; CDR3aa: CASSSLAGDTGELFF
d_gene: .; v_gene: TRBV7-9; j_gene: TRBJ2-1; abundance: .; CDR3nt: TGTGCCAGCAGGTTCGTACAGGACCGATACAATGAGCAGTTCTTC; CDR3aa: CASRFVQDRYNEQFF